These T cell receptor beta chains were read from a single sample in a study of radiotherapy plus CTLA-4 blockade in lung cancer. Data came from immunoSEQ multiplex PCR; TCRdb stores just in-frame clones and leaves some out. This sample yields roughly 45,000 clones, of which roughly 60% are seen a single time; about 18% belongs to the top ten. This sample comprised peripheral blood, obtained from a patient treated with radiotherapy plus ipilimumab. All receptors come from a human donor with non-small cell lung cancer who had a partial response to radiotherapy plus ipilimumab. Both conserved end residues are part of each CDR3. The order of the fields is V gene, D gene, J gene, clone size, CDR3 DNA, CDR3 protein. A D gene is named only where the DNA matches it firmly. A row's size may be missing; if present it is once, few, many or a size class.

v_call: TRBV30
d_call: NA
j_call: TRBJ2-5
clone_size: NA
cdr3_nt: TGTGCCTGGAGTTTTGCGGGGGAGACCCAGTACTTC
cdr3_aa: CAWSFAGETQYF

v_call: TRBV9
d_call: NA
j_call: TRBJ1-2
clone_size: NA
cdr3_nt: TGTGCCAGCAGCGTAGCCCTCGGGGGCTACACCTTC
cdr3_aa: CASSVALGGYTF

v_call: TRBV5-1
d_call: NA
j_call: TRBJ2-5
clone_size: NA
cdr3_nt: TGCGCCAGCAGCTTGTCCTTAGGGAGGCAGGAGACCCAGTACTTC
cdr3_aa: CASSLSLGRQETQYF

v_call: TRBV30
d_call: TRBD1
j_call: TRBJ1-2
clone_size: NA
cdr3_nt: TGTGCCTGGAGTGAAGGTGAGGGGGCCGGCTATGGCTACACCTTC
cdr3_aa: CAWSEGEGAGYGYTF

v_call: TRBV9
d_call: TRBD1
j_call: TRBJ1-2
clone_size: NA
cdr3_nt: TGTGCCAGCTCCCGGACAGGGAACGGCTACACCTTC
cdr3_aa: CASSRTGNGYTF

v_call: TRBV6-5
d_call: NA
j_call: TRBJ1-2
clone_size: few
cdr3_nt: TGTGCCAGCAGTTACTCCGCGATCTATGGCTACACCTTC
cdr3_aa: CASSYSAIYGYTF

v_call: TRBV13
d_call: TRBD2
j_call: TRBJ2-1
clone_size: NA
cdr3_nt: TGTGCCAGCAGCGTATTCCGACTCGACAGGACTAGCGGGGTATACAATGAGCAGTTCTTC
cdr3_aa: CASSVFRLDRTSGVYNEQFF

v_call: TRBV6-5
d_call: TRBD1
j_call: TRBJ2-7
clone_size: few
cdr3_nt: TGTGCCAGCAGTTCCAAGGGACAGGGTCTCTTCGGGCAGTACTTC
cdr3_aa: CASSSKGQGLFGQYF

v_call: TRBV6-5
d_call: NA
j_call: TRBJ2-7
clone_size: NA
cdr3_nt: NA
cdr3_aa: CASSSSGVTASYEQYF

v_call: TRBV10-2
d_call: NA
j_call: TRBJ2-7
clone_size: once
cdr3_nt: TGCGCCAGCATTTCGCCAGGGCCTAAGGGCTCCTACGAGCAGTACTTC
cdr3_aa: CASISPGPKGSYEQYF

v_call: TRBV5-5
d_call: NA
j_call: TRBJ1-1
clone_size: NA
cdr3_nt: TGTGCCAGCAGCCCGCCGGGGTTTGTCACTGAAGCTTTCTTT
cdr3_aa: CASSPPGFVTEAFF

v_call: TRBV11-2
d_call: TRBD1
j_call: TRBJ2-1
clone_size: few
cdr3_nt: TGTGCCAGCAGCTCCGACAGGGAAGCCTACAATGAGCAGTTCTTC
cdr3_aa: CASSSDREAYNEQFF

v_call: TRBV6-6
d_call: NA
j_call: TRBJ2-1
clone_size: medium-sized
cdr3_nt: TGTGCCAGCAGGCCCCGGGACTCCAATGAGCAGTTCTTC
cdr3_aa: CASRPRDSNEQFF

v_call: TRBV15
d_call: TRBD1
j_call: TRBJ1-5
clone_size: NA
cdr3_nt: TGTGCCACCAGAGAGACAGGGGGCATGGGTCAGCCCCAGCATTTT
cdr3_aa: CATRETGGMGQPQHF

v_call: TRBV18
d_call: TRBD1
j_call: TRBJ1-2
clone_size: medium-sized
cdr3_nt: TGTGCCAGCTCACCAGAGACAGGGGTCTATGGCTACACCTTC
cdr3_aa: CASSPETGVYGYTF

v_call: TRBV9
d_call: NA
j_call: TRBJ1-6
clone_size: NA
cdr3_nt: TGTGCCAGCAGCCCCGAAGAGGGTTCCTATAATTCACCCCTCCACTTT
cdr3_aa: CASSPEEGSYNSPLHF

v_call: TRBV2
d_call: TRBD1
j_call: TRBJ2-7
clone_size: NA
cdr3_nt: TGTGCCAGCGCCGAGGGACAGGGGAAAGGATACGAGCAGTACTTC
cdr3_aa: CASAEGQGKGYEQYF

v_call: TRBV7-7
d_call: NA
j_call: TRBJ1-6
clone_size: medium-sized
cdr3_nt: TGTGCTAGCAGCTCAGGGGTAGGATCACCCCTCCACTTT
cdr3_aa: CASSSGVGSPLHF

v_call: TRBV11-2
d_call: TRBD1
j_call: TRBJ2-1
clone_size: few
cdr3_nt: TGTGCCAGCAGCCCGAGGGACAGGGGCTCCTACAATGAGCAGTTCTTC
cdr3_aa: CASSPRDRGSYNEQFF

v_call: TRBV5-1
d_call: NA
j_call: TRBJ2-1
clone_size: NA
cdr3_nt: TGCGCCAGCAGCTTGGCTGAGTCCTACAATGAGCAGTTCTTC
cdr3_aa: CASSLAESYNEQFF

v_call: TRBV6-1
d_call: TRBD1
j_call: TRBJ2-7
clone_size: NA
cdr3_nt: TGTGCCAGCAGCGAGGGGGGACAGGGGGCCCACGAGCAGTACTTC
cdr3_aa: CASSEGGQGAHEQYF

v_call: TRBV6-1
d_call: TRBD1
j_call: TRBJ2-5
clone_size: few
cdr3_nt: TGTGCCAGCAGGTATTTGACAGGGGGCGAAGAGACCCAGTACTTC
cdr3_aa: CASRYLTGGEETQYF

v_call: TRBV5-1
d_call: TRBD2
j_call: TRBJ2-1
clone_size: NA
cdr3_nt: TGCGCCAGCAGCTTGGCGGGACTAGCGGGAGTCGACCAGTTCTTC
cdr3_aa: CASSLAGLAGVDQFF